This TCR beta chain was identified in a study of human T cells and chemical hapten exposure. About the research overall: Sensitization applied 2% DPC to about 2 cm by about 2 cm of upper inner arm skin. Findings of the study overall: DPC sensitization left the count of TCRs above 1 in 1000 unchanged. There were significantly more large CDR3 similarity clusters among expanded TCRs than among controls.

Time point noted: pre-sensitization, week 0. The treatment was: therapeutic diphenylcyclopropenone sensitization with weekly scalp DPC. Unfractionated whole blood yielded the extracted total RNA. This CDR3 contains 16 residues. The germline V gene has CDR1 SGHVS and CDR2 FQNEAQ. V dropped 3 bases and J dropped 10 bases, with 22 bases sitting between them. Comment on this clonotype: Its target is not known.

Using its own MiXCR run on the RACE reads, TCRdb lists one record per CDR3 protein. The table has tens of thousands of distinct CDR3 sequences, 10% to 15% seen once; the top ten hold 1.5% to 2.5%. The V and J genes are TRBV7-8 and TRBJ1-5, with no clear D. This TCR derives from a middle-aged woman with alopecia areata. Some clones in this sample may be carry-over from other donors' samples. Material: whole blood, obtained in connection with sensitization to the hapten diphenylcyclopropenone (DPC). The CDR3 bases are TGTGCCAGCAGCTTTAGGAGAGGAGAAGGGTTCATCCCCCAGCATTTT. As protein: CASSFRRGEGFIPQHF.